The 25 T cell receptor beta chains in this list originate from one sample, sequenced in a study of shared clonotypes between healthy human individuals. Generated by immunoSEQ multiplex PCR, the TCRdb table keeps only in-frame clones and is missing some. Here the sample spans 400,000 to 550,000 clones, about 80% being singletons. Sequencing input: PBMCs. Every receptor here comes from a woman in her thirties or forties in good health. Some clones in this sample may be carry-over from other donors' samples.

The chain joins TRBV28 to TRBJ1-5; D remains ambiguous. Per germline, CDR1 MDHEN and CDR2 SYDVKM. The V end was cut by 0 bases, the J end by 0 bases, with 6 bases between. The CDR3 length is 15 residues. The CDR3: CASSLWADSNQPQHF. CDR3 DNA sequence: TGTGCCAGCAGTTTATGGGCAGATAGCAATCAGCCCCAGCATTTT.

CDR3 sequence reads: CASSWDTATWAFF. The CDR3 DNA reads as TGTGCCAGTAGTTGGGACACCGCCACATGGGCTTTCTTT. The chain carries TRBV19 and TRBJ1-1, with D possibly matching TRBD1 (6 bases). There are 13 residues in the CDR3. Germline CDR1 LNHDA, CDR2 SQIVND (reference sequence). Trimming took off 5 bases at V and 11 bases at J, with 18 bases between the two ends.

V gene TRBV6-1 combines with J gene TRBJ1-1; D may be TRBD1 (6 bases). Trimming took 7 bases from V and 4 from J, leaving 13 bases between them. The CDR3 loop spans 13 amino acids. Germline values: CDR1 MNHNS, CDR2 SASEGT. CDR3 protein: CASTQEGGTEAFF. DNA of the CDR3: TGTGCCAGCACCCAGGAAGGGGGCACTGAAGCTTTCTTT.

The genes are TRBV7-9 and TRBJ1-1; possible D gene TRBD1, 5 bases. Deletions cut 5 bases from V and 8 bases from J, with 12 bases between. Germline V gene data show CDR1 as SEHNR and CDR2 as FQNEAQ (reference sequence). CDR3 size: 12 residues. In DNA, the CDR3 is TGTGCCAGCAGCGGGGCCGGGGGAGAAGCTTTCTTT. As protein: CASSGAGGEAFF.

The chain combines TRBV7-9 with TRBJ2-7, with 13 positions matching TRBD2. In germline, CDR1 is SEHNR, CDR2 FQNEAQ (reference sequence). This CDR3 has 16 residues. J lost 5 bases, V lost 5 bases, and 9 bases had no gene match. The CDR3 coding sequence is TGTGCCAGCAGCCAGACTGGACTAGCGGGAGCACACGAGCAGTACTTC. Its translation is CASSQTGLAGAHEQYF.

The V call is TRBV7-8, the J call TRBJ2-3; D is perhaps TRBD2 (6 bases). V lost 0 bases, J lost 0 bases, and 19 bases lay in between. CDR1 is SGHVS and CDR2 is FQNEAQ in the germline V gene. The CDR3 extends over 19 amino acids. The CDR3 sequence is CASSLAIRFGSRSTDTQYF. The DNA of the CDR3 is TGTGCCAGCAGCTTAGCAATTCGGTTCGGGAGCCGAAGCACAGATACGCAGTATTTT.

The chain employs TRBV27 and TRBJ2-7; TRBD2 agrees at 10 bases. The CDR3 has 15 amino acids. The junction had 9 bases not matched to a gene; V was cut back by 6 bases and J by 4 bases. The germline V gene encodes CDR1 MNHEY and CDR2 SMNVEV (reference sequence). DNA for the CDR3: TGTGCCAGCAGCTCGGGACTAGCGAATCATTACGAGCAGTACTTC. Translating gives CASSSGLANHYEQYF.

CDR3 nucleotide sequence: TGTGCCAGCAGCGTAGACCCGGGGAGAGAGACCCAGTACTTC. Translating gives CASSVDPGRETQYF. The chain has TRBV9 and TRBJ2-5, with a possible D match to TRBD2 (5 bases). The CDR3 has 14 residues. Per the germline V gene, CDR1 is SGDLS and CDR2 is YYNGEE. The ends were cut back, 0 bases at V and 4 bases at J, with 10 bases in the middle.

The CDR3 protein is CASSSPVDRATEAFF. The CDR3 DNA sequence: TGTGCCAGCAGCTCCCCCGTAGACAGGGCCACTGAAGCTTTCTTT. The V call is TRBV27, the J call TRBJ1-1; 7 bases fit TRBD1. CDR3 length: 15 amino acids. V shed 6 bases and J 4 bases; nucleotides not matched to a gene: 11. The germline CDR1 and CDR2 sequences are MNHEY and SMNVEV (reference sequence).

This chain links TRBV19 with TRBJ2-7; TRBD2 is a possible D gene (6 bases). Trimming removed 6 bases from V and 0 bases from J, with 15 bases in between. The CDR3 is 15 amino acids. CDR1 LNHDA and CDR2 SQIVND come from the germline V gene (reference sequence). DNA for the CDR3: TGTGCCAGTAGCAACCGTGGGGGGAGCTCCTACGAGCAGTACTTC. Encoded protein: CASSNRGGSSYEQYF.

As regards this clone: Distinct nucleotide sequences in the sample also encode this CDR3. V and J are TRBV13 and TRBJ2-2; D is undetermined. This CDR3 contains 13 residues. V was clipped by 0 bases and J by 5 bases, with 4 bases between them. Per the germline V gene, CDR1 is PRHDT and CDR2 is FYEKMQ (reference sequence). The CDR3 sequence is CASSLGGTGELFF. The DNA for the CDR3 is TGTGCCAGCAGCTTAGGCGGGACCGGGGAGCTGTTTTTT.

This rearrangement joins TRBV11-1 to TRBJ1-1; D call uncertain. Between the trimmed V and J ends, which lost 6 bases and 1 base, there was a span of 12 bases. The CDR3 contains 14 residues. Germline V gives CDR1 SGHAT, CDR2 FQDESV (reference sequence). Here the CDR3 DNA reads TGTGCCAGCAGATATAGCTTCGAGAACACTGAAGCTTTCTTT. The encoded protein is CASRYSFENTEAFF.

The rearrangement uses TRBV7-2 and TRBJ2-3, with no clear D. Germline CDR1 and CDR2: SGHTA and FQGNSA. Trimming cost V 2 bases and J 5 bases, with 5 bases left between them. This CDR3 region has 12 residues. CDR3 DNA sequence: TGTGCCAGCAGCTTACTTGGAGATACGCAGTATTTT. It codes for CASSLLGDTQYF.

The sample holds a few counts of this clone. This sequence joins TRBV27 and TRBJ2-1, with TRBD2 matching 15 bases. This CDR3 spans 21 amino acids. The V segment lost 4 bases and the J segment 4 bases; nucleotides outside the gene matches: 17. Looked up from germline, CDR1 is MNHEY and CDR2 is SMNVEV (reference sequence). In nucleotides, the CDR3 is TGTGCCAGCAGTTCACCCAGCGGGGGGACTAGCGGGAGGTCTCGATACAATGAGCAGTTCTTC. Amino acid sequence: CASSSPSGGTSGRSRYNEQFF.

This rearrangement joins TRBV11-2 to TRBJ2-3, with D perhaps matching TRBD1 (5 bases). This CDR3 is built from 16 residues. Trimming pared 2 bases from V and 6 bases from J, leaving 18 bases between. Germline CDR1 SGHAT, CDR2 FQNNGV. CDR3 region: CASSLSFPNPGDTQYF. CDR3 DNA: TGTGCCAGCAGCTTATCATTCCCCAATCCAGGGGATACGCAGTATTTT.

The chain uses TRBV5-6 and TRBJ2-1; D not certain. The V end was cut by 0 bases, the J end by 9 bases, with 10 bases between. CDR3 length: 13 residues. Germline assignment: CDR1 SGHDT and CDR2 YYEEEE. The CDR3 DNA follows: TGTGCCAGCAGCTTGGACAGCCCCGGTGAGCAGTTCTTC. Translated, it gives CASSLDSPGEQFF.

J is TRBJ2-2 and V is TRBV6-5; D is ambiguous. Trimming left V 2 bases short and J 6 bases short, with 7 bases between. From germline, CDR1 is MNHEY and CDR2 SVGAGI. CDR3 length: 13 residues. The CDR3 sequence: CASSYLRSGELFF. CDR3 bases: TGTGCCAGCAGTTACCTTCGCTCCGGGGAGCTGTTTTTT.

The chain combines TRBV28 with TRBJ1-5; TRBD1 is a possible D gene (5 bases). The CDR3 is 16 amino acids. Germline V gene sequence: CDR1 MDHEN, CDR2 SYDVKM. Trimming removed 7 bases at V and 0 bases at J, with 16 bases between. CDR3 in amino acids: CASNPLQGYSNQPQHF. CDR3 bases: TGTGCCAGCAATCCACTCCAGGGATATAGCAATCAGCCCCAGCATTTT.

Here the CDR3 DNA reads TGTGCCAGCAGCTTAAATCAGGGGATCAATGAGCAGTTCTTC. Protein: CASSLNQGINEQFF. The chain has TRBV7-3 and TRBJ2-1; D may be TRBD1 (6 bases). Germline V gives CDR1 SGHTA, CDR2 FQGTGA. The CDR3 extends over 14 amino acids. V lost 1 base and J 6 bases, leaving 10 bases between the germline ends.

The chain couples TRBV2 to TRBJ2-2, with TRBD2 matching 16 bases. V dropped 5 bases and J dropped 0; count of bases not matched to a gene: 3. The germline V gene has CDR1 SNHLY and CDR2 FYNNEI. The CDR3 contains 18 residues. The CDR3 bases are TGTGCCAGCAGTCCGGGACTAGCGGGAGGGTCGAACACCGGGGAGCTGTTTTTT. Amino acid sequence: CASSPGLAGGSNTGELFF.

The chain carries TRBV15 and TRBJ2-2; D perhaps matches TRBD2 (5 bases). There are 17 residues in the CDR3. CDR1 is LNHNV, CDR2 YYDKDF, per germline (reference sequence). The ends were cut back, 0 bases at V and 2 bases at J, with 13 bases in the middle. CDR3 region: CATSRDVSGINTGELFF. Here the CDR3 DNA reads TGTGCCACCAGCAGAGATGTCAGCGGAATAAACACCGGGGAGCTGTTTTTT.

CDR3 region: CASSEVRGRSTDTQYF. The CDR3 nucleotides are TGTGCCAGCAGTGAAGTCAGGGGGCGAAGCACAGATACGCAGTATTTT. The chain is built from TRBV6-1 and TRBJ2-3, with TRBD1 matching over 8 bases. This CDR3 region has 16 residues. From germline, CDR1 is MNHNS and CDR2 SASEGT. The ends lost 1 base at V and 0 bases at J; junction bases unmatched: 3.

This clone is a singleton in its sample. V is TRBV5-1 and J is TRBJ2-5, with D possibly being TRBD2 (5 bases). Germline CDR1 reads SGHRS; CDR2 reads YFSETQ. The CDR3 contains 18 residues. Between the trimmed V and J ends, which lost 0 bases and 1 base, there was a span of 19 bases. The CDR3 nucleotides read TGCGCCAGCAGCTTGGTGGTATCGGTTTCGCGGGTCCAAGAGACCCAGTACTTC. It codes for CASSLVVSVSRVQETQYF.

The chain couples TRBV19 to TRBJ1-2, with D possibly being TRBD1 (6 bases). Germline values: CDR1 LNHDA, CDR2 SQIVND (reference sequence). This CDR3 is built from 13 residues. V lost 7 bases and J lost 8, with 17 bases in between. This chain's CDR3 is CASTFSGGKGYTF. The CDR3 bases are TGTGCCAGTACCTTCTCCGGGGGCAAGGGCTACACCTTC.

The chain carries TRBV5-1 and TRBJ2-1, with D tentatively TRBD1 or TRBD2 (5 bases each). Germline CDR1 SGHRS, CDR2 YFSETQ. V gave up 6 bases and J gave up 5 bases, with 12 bases separating them. The CDR3 runs to 13 residues. The CDR3 is CASNSGTNNEQFF. In DNA form, the CDR3 reads TGCGCCAGCAACTCCGGGACCAACAATGAGCAGTTCTTC.